Presented here are 25 T cell receptor beta chains from one specimen sequenced in a study of T cell responses to AZD1222 COVID-19 vaccine. Only in-frame clones appear in the TCRdb table, and some are missing; sequencing was by immunoSEQ multiplex PCR. The sample has some 200,000 clones, 80% to 95% seen once. Sequencing was performed on peripheral blood, taken on day 0 of AZD1222 vaccination. These receptors came from an adult in good health.

V usage is TRBV19 and J usage is TRBJ2-2; D gene uncertain. Germline values: CDR1 LNHDA, CDR2 SQIVND (reference sequence). This CDR3 has 16 residues. Trimming shortened V by 4 bases and J by 5 bases, and 17 bases separated the two germline ends. Here the CDR3 reads CASSTSLGLRTGELFF. The CDR3 DNA reads as TGTGCCAGTAGTACCTCCCTAGGGCTTCGTACCGGGGAGCTGTTTTTT.

The rearrangement uses TRBV7-9 and TRBJ1-1; D gene unclear. Trimming shortened V by 4 bases and J by 8 bases, and 14 bases separated the two germline ends. Germline CDR1 is SEHNR and CDR2 is FQNEAQ (reference sequence). The CDR3 contains 13 residues. CDR3 coding DNA: TGTGCCAGCAGCTCCCAGACGACGTTGGAAGCTTTCTTT. Protein sequence: CASSSQTTLEAFF.

The V gene is TRBV30, the J gene TRBJ1-1; no clear D. CDR3 length: 16 residues. Per germline, CDR1 GTSNPN and CDR2 SVGIG (reference sequence). Trimming pared 2 bases from V and 1 base from J, leaving 17 bases between. The CDR3 sequence is CAWSRTVLGQNTEAFF. The CDR3 DNA is TGTGCCTGGAGTAGGACCGTTCTAGGTCAGAACACTGAAGCTTTCTTT.

This sequence joins TRBV5-1 and TRBJ1-3, with 8 bases identical to TRBD1. V was pared by 0 bases and J by 7 bases, with 6 bases of the junction left unmatched. There are 15 residues in the CDR3. Germline V gene lookup returns CDR1 SGHRS and CDR2 YFSETQ. For the CDR3, the DNA is TGCGCCAGCAGCTTGGGACAGGGGCCCGGGAACACCATATATTTT. As protein: CASSLGQGPGNTIYF.

The chain links TRBV6-2 or TRBV6-3 to TRBJ2-3; 8 bases align to TRBD2. This CDR3 has 15 residues. The V gene's germline CDR1 is MNHEY and CDR2 SVGEGT. V shed 5 bases, J shed 2 bases, and the junction held 6 bases outside the gene matches. CDR3 coding DNA: TGTGCCAGCAGTAAATGGACTAGCCTCACAGATACGCAGTATTTT. Amino acid sequence: CASSKWTSLTDTQYF.

This clone showed up just a few times. The chain employs TRBV7-9 and TRBJ1-5; tentative D call: TRBD1 (6 bases). The CDR3 consists of 15 residues. The germline V and J ends were trimmed by 7 bases and 0 bases, with 13 bases remaining between them. CDR1 SEHNR and CDR2 FQNEAQ come from the germline V gene (reference sequence). The CDR3 protein is CASTSTGNSNQPQHF. The CDR3 DNA sequence: TGTGCCAGCACTTCAACAGGGAATAGCAATCAGCCCCAGCATTTT.

The chain employs TRBV11-3 and TRBJ1-1, with 7 bases aligning to TRBD1. V was clipped by 5 bases and J by 1 base; unmatched bases: 7. Germline V gene sequence: CDR1 SGHNT, CDR2 YENEEA. This CDR3 is 15 amino acids long. CDR3 DNA: TGTGCCAGCAGCCCAACCCGGACAGGGAACACTGAAGCTTTCTTT. Amino acids: CASSPTRTGNTEAFF.

This clone occurred once. The chain recombines TRBV9 with TRBJ2-3, with 15 nucleotides matching TRBD2. Germline CDR1 reads SGDLS; CDR2 reads YYNGEE. The CDR3 extends over 17 amino acids. V lost 5 bases to trimming and J lost 5 bases; unmatched junction nucleotides: 9. The CDR3: CASSGTGTSGGKDTQYF. The CDR3 coding sequence is TGTGCCAGCAGTGGCACCGGGACTAGCGGGGGGAAAGATACGCAGTATTTT.

The chain joins TRBV24-1 to TRBJ2-3, with a possible D match to TRBD2 (5 bases). Germline V CDR1 and CDR2: KGHDR, SFDVKD. V dropped 9 bases and J dropped 0 bases, with 9 bases sitting between them. The length of the CDR3 is 13 residues. The CDR3 region is CATEADSTDTQYF. The DNA of the CDR3 is TGTGCCACCGAAGCGGATAGCACAGATACGCAGTATTTT.

The genes are TRBV7-3 and TRBJ1-2; no clear D gene. The CDR3 runs to 13 residues. V shed 5 bases and J shed 9 bases, with 16 bases lying between them. The germline V gene encodes CDR1 SGHTA and CDR2 FQGTGA. CDR3 nucleotide sequence: TGTGCCAGCAGCGCCTCGACGGGATCAAGCTACACCTTC. Translation gives CASSASTGSSYTF.

This clone appeared once. The V call is TRBV4-1, the J call TRBJ2-1, with 14 bases lining up with TRBD2. The germline V gene has CDR1 MGHRA and CDR2 YSYEKL. The ends lost 3 bases at V and 8 bases at J; junction bases unmatched: 3. This CDR3 has 15 amino acids. Here the CDR3 reads CASSHGLAGGYEQFF. The CDR3 nucleotides are TGCGCCAGCAGCCATGGACTAGCGGGAGGCTATGAGCAGTTCTTC.

This rearrangement joins TRBV19 to TRBJ2-3; 9 bases fit TRBD2. Trimming cost V 2 bases and J 0 bases; bases outside gene matches: 12. The CDR3 has 19 residues. CDR1 and CDR2 from the germline V gene are LNHDA and SQIVND (reference sequence). The CDR3 protein is CASSIRRSGGQASTDTQYF. CDR3 DNA sequence: TGTGCCAGTAGTATACGTAGGAGCGGGGGGCAAGCCAGCACAGATACGCAGTATTTT.

This chain connects TRBV18 to TRBJ2-5; D gene uncertain. This CDR3 spans 12 amino acids. V gave up 3 bases and J gave up 2 bases, with 4 bases separating them. CDR1 is KGHSH and CDR2 is LQKENI in the germline V gene. The CDR3 sequence: CASSPVQETQYF. The DNA of the CDR3 is TGTGCCAGCTCACCGGTTCAAGAGACCCAGTACTTC.

The chain joins TRBV7-2 to TRBJ2-1; 8 bases fit TRBD2. In germline, CDR1 is SGHTA, CDR2 FQGNSA. After removal of 1 base from V and 7 bases from J, the junction contained 3 bases not matched to a gene. The CDR3 consists of 14 residues. The CDR3 reads CASSLETSGNEQFF. As DNA, the CDR3 is TGTGCCAGCAGCTTAGAAACTAGCGGTAATGAGCAGTTCTTC.

The gene calls are TRBV14 and TRBJ1-1; no reliable D call. Germline CDR1 reads SGHDN; CDR2 reads FVKESK. The CDR3 is 14 amino acids. V lost 1 base and J lost 7, with 13 bases in between. Here the CDR3 DNA reads TGTGCCAGCAGCCAAGTATCCACGGCGAGTGAAGCTTTCTTT. Translating gives CASSQVSTASEAFF.

This sequence joins TRBV10-3 and TRBJ2-7, with a possible D match to TRBD1 (6 bases). Germline values: CDR1 ENHRY, CDR2 SYGVKD. The CDR3 covers 13 residues. V lost 3 bases and J 7 bases, leaving 13 bases between the germline ends. DNA for the CDR3: TGTGCCATCAGTGATGGGGGCCGCGCTGAGCAGTACGTC. Residues: CAISDGGRAEQYV.

V and J are TRBV3-1 (or the pseudogene TRBV3-2) and TRBJ2-1; tentatively, D is TRBD1 (5 bases). The length of the CDR3 is 13 residues. CDR1 and CDR2 from the germline V gene are LGHDT and YNNKEL (reference sequence). Trimming cost V 4 bases and J 5 bases, with 9 bases left between them. The DNA of the CDR3 is TGTGCCAGCAGCCCCTCGACAGACAATGAGCAGTTCTTC. Protein: CASSPSTDNEQFF.

The rearrangement joins TRBV6-1 to TRBJ1-4; 7 bases align to TRBD1. Germline lookup yields CDR1 MNHNS and CDR2 SASEGT. Germline trimming cut 2 bases from V and 6 bases from J; bases unmatched to any gene: 6. The CDR3 length is 15 residues. For the CDR3, the DNA is TGTGCCAGCAGTGAAAAGGGGGCAGGGTATGAAAAACTGTTTTTT. Translated: CASSEKGAGYEKLFF.

The chain employs TRBV19 and TRBJ1-5; 9 bases line up with TRBD1. V was clipped by 4 bases and J by 1 base; unmatched bases: 11. The CDR3 runs to 18 residues. Looked up from germline, CDR1 is LNHDA and CDR2 is SQIVND (reference sequence). CDR3 bases: TGTGCCAGTAGTAAATTACCGGGACAGGGTACCAGCAATCAGCCCCAGCATTTT. As protein: CASSKLPGQGTSNQPQHF. Full variable domain (remainder filled in from reference TRBV19 and TRBJ1-5): DGGITQSPKYLFRKEGQNVTLSCEQNLNHDAMYWYRQDPGQGLRLIYYSQIVNDFQKGDIAEGYSVSREKKESFPLTVTSAQKNPTAFYLCASSKLPGQGTSNQPQHFGDGTRLSIL.

V is TRBV5-4 and J is TRBJ1-1; 8 bases agree with TRBD1. Losses at the gene ends were 4 bases for V and 4 bases for J; bases not matched to a gene: 9. This CDR3 has 15 residues. The V gene's germline CDR1 is SGHNT and CDR2 YYREEE (reference sequence). This CDR3 reads CASSLQGQGGTEAFF. The CDR3 nucleotides are TGTGCCAGCAGCCTCCAAGGACAGGGAGGCACTGAAGCTTTCTTT. The complete variable domain, with remaining parts taken from reference TRBV5-4 and TRBJ1-1, reads ETGVTQSPTHLIKTRGQQVTLRCSSQSGHNTVSWYQQALGQGPQFIFQYYREEENGRGNFPPRFSGLQFPNYSSELNVNALELDDSALYLCASSLQGQGGTEAFFGQGTRLTVV.

This clone appeared once. This chain connects TRBV7-9 to TRBJ1-1; possible D gene TRBD1, 6 bases. The germline V and J ends were trimmed by 5 bases and 2 bases, with 15 bases remaining between them. The CDR3 is 15 amino acids. Germline loops: CDR1 SEHNR, CDR2 FQNEAQ (reference sequence). The CDR3 reads CASSPRPGDNTEAFF. The CDR3 DNA follows: TGTGCCAGCAGCCCCAGGCCAGGGGATAACACTGAAGCTTTCTTT.

V is TRBV7-2 and J is TRBJ2-3; no reliable D call. V shed 6 bases and J shed 6 bases, with 10 bases lying between them. Germline CDR1 SGHTA, CDR2 FQGNSA. This CDR3 has 12 residues. The CDR3 loop is CASSQYGDTQYF. The CDR3 bases are TGTGCCAGCAGTCAGTATGGCGATACGCAGTATTTT.

Of note for this clone: This sample includes further DNA sequences coding for the same CDR3. The chain links TRBV7-2 to TRBJ1-1; unclear D gene. Trimming took 3 bases from V and 1 from J, leaving 6 bases between them. CDR1 SGHTA and CDR2 FQGNSA come from the germline V gene. CDR3 length: 13 amino acids. The CDR3 reads CASSFAENTEAFF. In DNA, the CDR3 is TGTGCCAGCAGCTTCGCAGAGAACACTGAAGCTTTCTTT.

This clone was picked up a small number of times. This chain uses TRBV7-2 with TRBJ2-2; D tentatively reads TRBD1 or TRBD2 (5 bases each). Looked up from germline, CDR1 is SGHTA and CDR2 is FQGNSA. The CDR3 has 15 amino acids. The ends were cut back, 6 bases at V and 2 bases at J, with 13 bases in the middle. The DNA for the CDR3 is TGTGCCAGCAGTCCTACGGGGCCTAACACCGGGGAGCTGTTTTTT. Its translation: CASSPTGPNTGELFF.

The chain recombines TRBV10-3 with TRBJ1-1; D may be TRBD1 (6 bases). The CDR3 totals 14 residues. Trimming took off 7 bases at V and 5 bases at J, with 17 bases between the two ends. Germline-derived CDR1 and CDR2 are ENHRY and SYGVKD. DNA for the CDR3: TGTGCCATCACAGGGGCGGGAGGGCCGACTGAAGCTTTCTTT. It is translated as CAITGAGGPTEAFF.